The rows below give T cell receptor beta chains drawn from one sample of a study of metastatic and nonmetastatic thyroid tumors. Through MiXCR, TCRdb re-clonotyped the PCR reads. The table lists roughly 34,000 clones, 35% of them singletons. The sequenced sample was tumor tissue. The origin of the receptors is a female donor with papillary thyroid cancer or a benign thyroid nodule (not recorded which). Some clones in this sample may be carry-over from other donors' samples. The CDR3 runs from the conserved cysteine through the conserved F or W. D genes are given only for firm matches. Some rows mark clone size as missing; the rest say once, few, many or name a class of expanded clone.

TRBV27	-	TRBJ1-5	-	CASSLYRGQNQPQHF	TGTGCCAGCAGTTTATATCGGGGGCAAAATCAGCCCCAGCATTTT
TRBV6-1	few	TRBJ2-1	TRBD1	CASSTRQGNLYNEQFF	TGTGCCAGCAGTACTAGACAGGGAAACCTTTACAATGAGCAGTTCTTC
TRBV2	-	TRBJ1-5	-	CASSTYSWRSEDQPQHF	TGTGCCAGCAGTACCTACAGTTGGCGTTCTGAGGATCAGCCCCAGCATTTT
TRBV6-1	-	TRBJ2-5	TRBD1	CASRGQGGETQYF	TGTGCCAGCAGGGGACAGGGAGGAGAGACCCAGTACTTC
TRBV27	large	TRBJ2-5	-	CASSLMYSKRETQYF	TGTGCCAGCAGTTTGATGTATTCCAAGAGAGAGACCCAGTACTTC
TRBV20-1	-	TRBJ1-5	-	CSAGGVYEQPQHF	TGCAGTGCTGGGGGGGTATATGAGCAGCCCCAGCATTTT
TRBV30	-	TRBJ1-4	-	CAWSVPLHLGKLFF	TGTGCCTGGAGTGTACCACTCCACCTTGGAAAACTGTTTTTT
TRBV6-5	-	TRBJ2-7	-	CASSSDGGLGREQYF	TGTGCCAGCAGTTCGGACGGCGGTCTGGGGAGAGAGCAGTACTTC
TRBV7-9	-	TRBJ2-5	-	CASKGGMRETQYF	TGTGCCAGCAAAGGAGGGATGAGAGAGACCCAGTACTTC
TRBV20-1	few	TRBJ2-3	TRBD2	CSARVRAGVSLGTQYF	TGCAGTGCTAGAGTTCGGGCGGGAGTCTCCCTAGGTACGCAGTATTTT
TRBV6-1	few	TRBJ2-2	-	CASSNTGELFF	TGTGCCAGCAGTAATACCGGGGAGCTGTTTTTT
TRBV28	few	TRBJ2-2	TRBD1	CASTDRGLNTGELFF	TGTGCCAGCACGGACAGGGGGCTGAACACCGGGGAGCTGTTTTTT
TRBV20-1	few	TRBJ1-1	-	CSQIRPFYTEAFF	TGCAGTCAAATCCGGCCGTTTTACACTGAAGCTTTCTTT
TRBV19	few	TRBJ1-3	-	CASRKTGSGNTIYF	TGTGCCAGTAGGAAAACAGGGTCCGGAAACACCATATATTTT
TRBV11-2	few	TRBJ2-1	-	CASSLGPREQFF	TGTGCCAGCAGCTTAGGCCCGAGGGAGCAGTTCTTC
TRBV9	-	TRBJ2-6	-	CASSPWVSGANVLTF	TGTGCCAGCAGCCCCTGGGTTTCTGGGGCCAACGTCCTGACTTTC
TRBV4-1	few	TRBJ1-1	TRBD1	CASSQEGQANTEAFF	TGCGCCAGCAGCCAAGAGGGACAGGCGAACACTGAAGCTTTCTTT
TRBV27	many	TRBJ1-1	-	CASSFASAGNTEAFF	TGTGCCAGCAGTTTCGCTTCGGCAGGGAACACTGAAGCTTTCTTT
TRBV6-2/TRBV6-3	-	TRBJ1-4	-	CASSLVGGGKLFF	TGTGCCAGCAGTTTGGTTGGGGGAGGAAAACTGTTTTTT
TRBV28	few	TRBJ1-2	-	CASSLTGFNYGYTF	TGTGCCAGCAGTTTAACGGGATTTAACTATGGCTACACCTTC
TRBV6-1	few	TRBJ1-3	-	CASRDSYSGNTIYF	TGTGCCAGCAGGGACAGTTACTCTGGAAACACCATATATTTT
TRBV30	few	TRBJ2-7	TRBD2	CAWSPVAGGRYEQYF	TGTGCCTGGAGTCCGGTAGCGGGAGGAAGGTACGAGCAGTACTTC
TRBV6-2/TRBV6-3	-	TRBJ1-2	-	CASRRGGSNYGYTF	TGTGCCAGCAGGCGGGGTGGATCGAACTATGGCTACACCTTC
TRBV19	-	TRBJ1-5	-	CASSAGLYQPQHF	TGTGCCAGTAGTGCCGGACTGTATCAGCCCCAGCATTTT
TRBV11-1	few	TRBJ2-3	TRBD2	CASRRSGGSTDTQYF	TGTGCCAGCAGACGTAGCGGGGGCAGCACAGATACGCAGTATTTT
TRBV5-1	-	TRBJ1-2	-	CASSSRTTSNYGYTF	TGCGCCAGCAGCTCCCGGACAACATCTAACTATGGCTACACCTTC
TRBV24-1	-	TRBJ2-5	TRBD1	CATSDPANEGTGGVETQYF	TGTGCCACCAGTGATCCCGCCAACGAAGGGACAGGGGGTGTGGAGACCCAGTACTTC
TRBV10-2	many	TRBJ2-7	TRBD1	CASSGDRGIYEQYF	TGCGCCAGCAGTGGGGACAGGGGAATCTACGAGCAGTACTTC
TRBV12-3/TRBV12-4	-	TRBJ2-7	TRBD2	CASSPRVAGGEQYF	TGTGCCAGCAGTCCACGTGTAGCGGGAGGCGAGCAGTACTTC
TRBV6-1	-	TRBJ2-2	-	CASNQPMAATNTGELFF	TGTGCCAGCAACCAACCTATGGCGGCAACGAACACCGGGGAGCTGTTTTTT
TRBV30	-	TRBJ1-3	-	CAWTRIGNTIYF	TGTGCCTGGACGCGGATTGGAAACACCATATATTTT
TRBV29-1	-	TRBJ2-7	TRBD1	CSVAGVGTGYEQYF	TGCAGCGTTGCGGGCGTCGGGACAGGCTACGAGCAGTACTTC
TRBV28	-	TRBJ2-2	-	CASRGGGRTGELFF	TGTGCCAGCAGGGGCGGGGGCCGTACCGGGGAGCTGTTTTTT
TRBV7-9	many	TRBJ2-5	TRBD2	CASSFFGRTSGGETQYF	TGTGCCAGCAGCTTTTTCGGGAGGACTAGCGGGGGGGAGACCCAGTACTTC
TRBV12-3/TRBV12-4	few	TRBJ2-5	-	CASSLGAGAITGETQYF	TGTGCCAGCAGTTTAGGTGCGGGAGCCATCACAGGGGAGACCCAGTACTTC
TRBV5-1	few	TRBJ2-1	TRBD2	CASTPLTSGRVFDEQFF	TGCGCCAGCACCCCCCTAACTAGCGGGAGGGTTTTTGATGAGCAGTTCTTC
TRBV30	-	TRBJ2-2	-	CAWSVLNFANTGELFF	TGTGCCTGGAGTGTACTAAATTTCGCGAACACCGGGGAGCTGTTTTTT
TRBV6-1	-	TRBJ2-5	-	CASRRGVGRRDTQYF	TGTGCCAGCAGGAGAGGGGTGGGAAGGAGGGATACCCAGTACTTC
TRBV6-1	-	TRBJ2-1	TRBD2	CASSAPGLALHEQFF	TGTGCCAGCAGTGCCCCGGGACTAGCCCTCCATGAGCAGTTCTTC
TRBV4-3	many	TRBJ1-5	TRBD1	CASSPHDRGSAPQHF	TGCGCCAGCAGCCCACACGACAGGGGGTCTGCGCCCCAGCATTTT
TRBV30	few	TRBJ1-6	-	CAWSVLNSRDSPLHF	TGTGCCTGGAGTGTACTCAATTCGCGGGATTCACCCCTCCACTTT
TRBV6-1	many	TRBJ2-3	TRBD2	CASRTSGTDTQYF	TGTGCCAGTCGTACTAGCGGGACCGATACGCAGTATTTT
TRBV5-1	-	TRBJ1-1	-	CASSRKTTDRNTEAFF	TGCGCCAGCAGCCGAAAAACGACTGACAGAAACACTGAAGCTTTCTTT
TRBV7-2	-	TRBJ1-1	-	CASSLHGGEAFF	TGTGCCAGCAGCCTACACGGAGGTGAAGCTTTCTTT
TRBV6-6	-	TRBJ1-6	TRBD1	CASSYFGTGDSPLHF	TGTGCCAGCAGTTACTTTGGGACAGGGGATTCACCCCTCCACTTT
TRBV30	-	TRBJ2-7	TRBD1	CAWSSGQGRDEQYF	TGTGCCTGGAGTTCGGGACAGGGGAGGGACGAGCAGTACTTC
TRBV11-2	once	TRBJ1-1	TRBD1	CASSLDRVRGPENTEAFF	TGTGCCAGCAGCTTAGATCGGGTCAGGGGGCCGGAGAACACTGAAGCTTTCTTT
TRBV20-1	once	TRBJ2-3	TRBD2	CSADDPGLASDTQYF	TGCAGTGCGGATGATCCGGGACTAGCATCAGATACGCAGTATTTT
TRBV20-1	-	TRBJ1-6	-	CSAVGRAGSPLHF	TGCAGTGCCGTGGGGCGGGCGGGATCACCCCTCCACTTT
TRBV4-2	many	TRBJ2-7	-	CASSQEGWSEQYF	TGTGCCAGCAGCCAAGAGGGGTGGTCCGAGCAGTACTTC
TRBV28	medium-sized	TRBJ1-2	-	CASRREDGANYGYTF	TGTGCCAGCAGGCGGGAGGATGGAGCTAACTATGGCTACACCTTC
TRBV6-2/TRBV6-3	-	TRBJ2-5	-	CASSELAQKETQYF	TGTGCCAGCAGTGAACTAGCCCAAAAAGAGACCCAGTACTTC
TRBV7-9	-	TRBJ1-6	-	CASSPPGQGESPLHF	TGTGCCAGCAGCCCTCCGGGGCAGGGAGAATCACCCCTCCACTTT
TRBV5-1	-	TRBJ1-1	-	CASSLAGGYTEAFF	TGCGCCAGCAGCTTGGCGGGGGGTTACACTGAAGCTTTCTTT